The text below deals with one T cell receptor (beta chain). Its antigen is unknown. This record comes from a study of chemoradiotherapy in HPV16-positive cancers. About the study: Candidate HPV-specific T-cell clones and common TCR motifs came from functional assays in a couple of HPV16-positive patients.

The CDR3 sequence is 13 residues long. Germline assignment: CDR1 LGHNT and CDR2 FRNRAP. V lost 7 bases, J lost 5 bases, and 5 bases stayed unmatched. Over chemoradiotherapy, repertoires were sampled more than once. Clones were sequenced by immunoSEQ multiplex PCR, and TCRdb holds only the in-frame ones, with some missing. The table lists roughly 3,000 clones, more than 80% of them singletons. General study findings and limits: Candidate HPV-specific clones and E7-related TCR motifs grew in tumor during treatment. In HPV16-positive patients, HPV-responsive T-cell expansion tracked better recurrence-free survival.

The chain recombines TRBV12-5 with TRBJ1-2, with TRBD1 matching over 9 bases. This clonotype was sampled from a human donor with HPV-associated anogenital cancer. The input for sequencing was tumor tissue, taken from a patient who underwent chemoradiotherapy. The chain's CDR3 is CASARDREYGYTF. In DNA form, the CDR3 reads TGTGCTAGTGCCCGGGACAGGGAATATGGCTACACCTTC.